A selection of T cell receptor beta chains follows, all from one sample in a study of cytomegalovirus exposure and HLA in healthy donors. Profiling relied on immunoSEQ multiplex PCR, and the TCRdb table lists in-frame clones only, not all of them. The sample shows roughly 56,000 clones, around nine tenths of them seen only once. The sequencing input was PBMCs. The origin of the receptors is a young man in good health and CMV-seronegative. CDR3s include the opening cysteine and the closing phenylalanine or tryptophan. The D gene is left open where the match is weak. Where a row states a size, it is once, few, many or the class of an expanded clone; other rows omit it.

j_call d_call v_call clone_size cdr3_aa cdr3_nt
TRBJ1-5 - TRBV21-1 - CASNVRGSLHSNQPQHF TGTGCCAGCAATGTAAGGGGAAGCCTTCATAGCAATCAGCCCCAGCATTTT
TRBJ2-6 - TRBV7-9 - CASSLEPTGSGANVLTF TGTGCCAGCAGCTTAGAGCCAACAGGCTCTGGGGCCAACGTCCTGACTTTC
TRBJ2-7 TRBD1 TRBV7-2 - CASSFTGQGKTLGSYEQYF TGTGCCAGCAGCTTCACGGGACAGGGGAAAACACTGGGCTCCTACGAGCAGTACTTC
TRBJ1-5 TRBD1 TRBV5-6 - CASSSTRTGEGNQPQHF TGTGCCAGCAGTTCTACCCGCACAGGGGAAGGCAATCAGCCCCAGCATTTT
TRBJ2-2 - TRBV6-5 - CASSYSLNTGELFF TGTGCCAGCAGTTACTCTCTGAACACCGGGGAGCTGTTTTTT
TRBJ2-1 TRBD1 TRBV7-3 - CASSPGSGQGSNEQFF TGTGCCAGCAGCCCCGGGTCGGGACAGGGGTCTAATGAGCAGTTCTTC
TRBJ2-5 - TRBV7-9 - CASSSLLTGSETQYF TGTGCCAGCAGCTCCCTCCTGACTGGGTCAGAGACCCAGTACTTC
TRBJ2-7 TRBD1 TRBV28 - CASSGGQGPREQYF TGTGCCAGCAGTGGGGGACAGGGGCCTCGCGAGCAGTACTTC
TRBJ2-1 TRBD2 TRBV28 once CASSFHERAGGGNEQFF TGTGCCAGCAGTTTTCACGAAAGAGCGGGAGGGGGGAATGAGCAGTTCTTC
TRBJ2-1 TRBD1 TRBV7-2 - CASSRDRLYNEQFF TGTGCCAGCAGCCGGGACAGGCTTTACAATGAGCAGTTCTTC
TRBJ1-5 - TRBV7-5 - CARSPDQPQHF TGTGCCAGAAGCCCAGATCAGCCCCAGCATTTT
TRBJ2-7 - TRBV11-2 - CASSLDRGGRYEQYF TGTGCCAGCAGCTTAGATCGTGGGGGGAGGTACGAGCAGTACTTC
TRBJ1-3 - TRBV4-3 - CASSQGVVGQFSGNTIYF TGCGCCAGCAGCCAAGGGGTAGTCGGACAGTTCTCTGGAAACACCATATATTTT
TRBJ2-2 - TRBV7-6 - CASSFTGPGELFF TGTGCCAGCAGCTTCACAGGTCCCGGGGAGCTGTTTTTT
TRBJ2-2 - TRBV9 - CASSVAAAANTGELFF TGTGCCAGCAGCGTAGCCGCGGCCGCGAACACCGGGGAGCTGTTTTTT
TRBJ2-5 TRBD1 TRBV7-9 - CASSPGTGPTETQYF TGTGCCAGCAGCCCCGGGACAGGGCCCACGGAGACCCAGTACTTC
TRBJ1-1 TRBD1 TRBV6-4 - CASRTGINTEAFF TGTGCCAGCCGGACAGGGATCAACACTGAAGCTTTCTTT